This TCR beta chain was recorded in a study of Graves' ophthalmopathy and Graves' hyperthyroidism. Findings of the study overall: In predicting ophthalmopathy progression, the model reached about 71% sensitivity and 72% to 85% specificity.

The authors amplified TCR beta CDR3 regions from RNA transcripts. An initial RT-PCR round employing HTBI primers preceded a second-round multiplex PCR. TCRdb re-called the multiplex PCR reads through MiXCR, storing one row per CDR3 protein. Among 350,000 to 400,000 distinct CDR3 sequences listed, around 16% were seen once. Points on this clonotype: Its antigen is undetermined.

Someone took the PBMCs out of 10 ml of fresh peripheral blood. The CDR3 has 16 residues. Trimming removed 5 bases from V and 1 base from J; junction bases left unmatched: 5. Looked up from germline, CDR1 is SGHTA and CDR2 is FQGNSA. This clonotype was obtained from a woman aged 18 to 35 with Graves' ophthalmopathy. The chain uses TRBV7-2 and TRBJ2-5; 12 nucleotides agree with TRBD2. The material sequenced was peripheral blood. In DNA form, the CDR3 reads TGTGCCAGCAGCCAGGGGACTAGCGGGCGCCAAGAGACCCAGTACTTC. Translation gives CASSQGTSGRQETQYF.